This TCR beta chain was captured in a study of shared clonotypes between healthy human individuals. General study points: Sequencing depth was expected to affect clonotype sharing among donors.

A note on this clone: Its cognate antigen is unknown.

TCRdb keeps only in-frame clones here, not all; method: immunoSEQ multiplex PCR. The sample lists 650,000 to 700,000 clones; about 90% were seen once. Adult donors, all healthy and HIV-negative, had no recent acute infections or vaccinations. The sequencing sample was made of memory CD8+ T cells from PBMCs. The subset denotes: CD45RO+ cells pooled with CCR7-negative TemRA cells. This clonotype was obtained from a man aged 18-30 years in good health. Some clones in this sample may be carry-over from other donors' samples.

CDR3: CASSQDPPDWAHTEAFF. As DNA, the CDR3 is TGTGCCAGCAGCCAAGATCCTCCTGACTGGGCACACACTGAAGCTTTCTTT. The chain combines TRBV14 with TRBJ1-1; unclear D gene. The V end was cut by 0 bases, the J end by 3 bases, with 17 bases between. CDR1 and CDR2 (germline): SGHDN, FVKESK. The CDR3 extends over 17 amino acids.